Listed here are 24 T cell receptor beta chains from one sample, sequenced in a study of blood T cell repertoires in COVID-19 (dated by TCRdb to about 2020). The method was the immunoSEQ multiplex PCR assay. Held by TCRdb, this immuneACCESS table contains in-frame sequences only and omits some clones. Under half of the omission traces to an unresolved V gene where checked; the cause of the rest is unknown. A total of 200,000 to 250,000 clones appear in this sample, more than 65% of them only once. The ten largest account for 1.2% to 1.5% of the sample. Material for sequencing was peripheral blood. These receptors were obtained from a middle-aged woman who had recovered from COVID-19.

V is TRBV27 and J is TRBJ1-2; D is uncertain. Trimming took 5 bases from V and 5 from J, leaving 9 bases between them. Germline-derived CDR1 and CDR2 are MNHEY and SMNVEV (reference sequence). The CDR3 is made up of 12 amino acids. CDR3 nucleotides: TGTGCCAGCAGTGATGACTTTTATGGCTACACCTTC. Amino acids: CASSDDFYGYTF.

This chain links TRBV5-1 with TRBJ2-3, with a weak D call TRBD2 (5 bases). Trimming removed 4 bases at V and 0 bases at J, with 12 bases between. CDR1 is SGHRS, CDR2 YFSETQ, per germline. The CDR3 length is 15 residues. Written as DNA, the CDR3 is TGCGCCAGCAGCCCTGATGCGGGTAGCACAGATACGCAGTATTTT. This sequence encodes CASSPDAGSTDTQYF.

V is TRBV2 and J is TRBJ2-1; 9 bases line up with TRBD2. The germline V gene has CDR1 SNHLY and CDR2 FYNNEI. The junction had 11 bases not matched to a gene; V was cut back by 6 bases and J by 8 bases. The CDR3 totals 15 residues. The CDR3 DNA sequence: TGTGCCAGCAGAAGGAAGGCTAGCGGGGTTGATGAGCAGTTCTTC. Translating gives CASRRKASGVDEQFF.

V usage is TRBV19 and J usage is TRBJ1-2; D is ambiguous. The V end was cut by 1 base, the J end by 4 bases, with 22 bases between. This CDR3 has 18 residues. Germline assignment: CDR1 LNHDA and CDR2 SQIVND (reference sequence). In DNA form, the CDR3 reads TGTGCCAGTAGTATAGTTCGGTTGGCAGGAGGTAACAGCTATGGCTACACCTTC. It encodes CASSIVRLAGGNSYGYTF.

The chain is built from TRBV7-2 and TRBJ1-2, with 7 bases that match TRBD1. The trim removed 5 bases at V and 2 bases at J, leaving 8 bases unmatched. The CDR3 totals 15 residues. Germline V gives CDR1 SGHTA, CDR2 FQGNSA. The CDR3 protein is CASSQRTGGNYGYTF. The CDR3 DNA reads TGTGCCAGCAGCCAAAGGACAGGAGGAAACTATGGCTACACCTTC.

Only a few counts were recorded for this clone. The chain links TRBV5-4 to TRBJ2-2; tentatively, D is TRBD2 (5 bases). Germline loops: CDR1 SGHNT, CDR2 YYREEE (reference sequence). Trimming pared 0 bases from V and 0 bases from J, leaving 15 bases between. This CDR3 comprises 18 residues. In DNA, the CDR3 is TGTGCCAGCAGCTTGGCCCCGGCAGGACTCGCGAACACCGGGGAGCTGTTTTTT. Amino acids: CASSLAPAGLANTGELFF.

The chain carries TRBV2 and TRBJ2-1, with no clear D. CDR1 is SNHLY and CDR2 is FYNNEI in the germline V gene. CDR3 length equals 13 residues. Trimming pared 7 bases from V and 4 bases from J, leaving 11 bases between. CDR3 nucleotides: TGTGCCAGCACGGGTCGAGGTTACAATGAGCAGTTCTTC. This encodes CASTGRGYNEQFF.

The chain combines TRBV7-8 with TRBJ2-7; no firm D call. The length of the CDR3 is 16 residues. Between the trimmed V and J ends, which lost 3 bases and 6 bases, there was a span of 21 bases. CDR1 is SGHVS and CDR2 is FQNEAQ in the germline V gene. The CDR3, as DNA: TGTGCCAGCAGCTTCTTCGTCCCGCTGGCGACTGGCGAGCAGTACTTC. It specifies CASSFFVPLATGEQYF.

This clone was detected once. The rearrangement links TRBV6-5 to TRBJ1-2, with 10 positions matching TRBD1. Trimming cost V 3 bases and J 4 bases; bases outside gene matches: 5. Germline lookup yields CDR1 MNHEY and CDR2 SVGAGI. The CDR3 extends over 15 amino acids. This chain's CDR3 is CASSYPGQGSYGYTF. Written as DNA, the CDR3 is TGTGCCAGCAGTTATCCGGGACAGGGGAGCTATGGCTACACCTTC.

CDR3: CASSGQEAEAFF. CDR3 coding DNA: TGTGCCAGCAGTGGACAGGAGGCTGAAGCTTTCTTT. The rearrangement links TRBV2 to TRBJ1-1, with D perhaps TRBD1 (6 bases). The CDR3 is made up of 12 amino acids. CDR1 and CDR2 (germline): SNHLY, FYNNEI. V shed 4 bases and J shed 6 bases, with 9 bases lying between them. Full variable domain (missing parts from reference TRBV2 and TRBJ1-1): EPEVTQTPSHQVTQMGQEVILRCVPISNHLYFYWYRQILGQKVEFLVSFYNNEISEKSEIFDDQFSVERPDGSNFTLKIRSTKLEDSAMYFCASSGQEAEAFFGQGTRLTVV.

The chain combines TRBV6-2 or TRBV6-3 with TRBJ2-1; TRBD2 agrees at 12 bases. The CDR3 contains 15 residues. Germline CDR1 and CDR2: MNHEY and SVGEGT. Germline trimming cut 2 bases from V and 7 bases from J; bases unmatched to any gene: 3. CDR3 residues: CASSYLAGGFNEQFF. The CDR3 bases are TGTGCCAGCAGTTACCTAGCGGGGGGGTTTAATGAGCAGTTCTTC.

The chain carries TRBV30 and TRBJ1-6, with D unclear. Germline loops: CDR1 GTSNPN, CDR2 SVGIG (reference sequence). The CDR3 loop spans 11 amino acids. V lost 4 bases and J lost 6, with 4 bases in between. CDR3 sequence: CAWTRNSPLHF. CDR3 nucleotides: TGTGCCTGGACCCGTAATTCACCCCTCCACTTT.

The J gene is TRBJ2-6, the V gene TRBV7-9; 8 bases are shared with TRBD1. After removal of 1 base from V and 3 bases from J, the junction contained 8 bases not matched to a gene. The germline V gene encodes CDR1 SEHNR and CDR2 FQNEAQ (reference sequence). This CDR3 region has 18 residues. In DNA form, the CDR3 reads TGTGCCAGCAGCTTAGGGGCAGGGGGCGCGTATGGGGCCAACGTCCTGACTTTC. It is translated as CASSLGAGGAYGANVLTF.

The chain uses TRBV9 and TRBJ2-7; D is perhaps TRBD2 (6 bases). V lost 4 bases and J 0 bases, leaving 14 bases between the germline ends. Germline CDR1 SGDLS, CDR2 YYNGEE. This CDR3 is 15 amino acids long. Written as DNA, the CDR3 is TGTGCCAGCAGCCGGGGCGGGGCCAACTCCTACGAGCAGTACTTC. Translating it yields CASSRGGANSYEQYF. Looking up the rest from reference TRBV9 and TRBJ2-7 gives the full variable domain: DSGVTQTPKHLITATGQRVTLRCSPRSGDLSVYWYQQSLDQGLQFLIQYYNGEERAKGNILERFSAQQFPDLHSELNLSSLELGDSALYFCASSRGGANSYEQYFGPGTRLTVT.

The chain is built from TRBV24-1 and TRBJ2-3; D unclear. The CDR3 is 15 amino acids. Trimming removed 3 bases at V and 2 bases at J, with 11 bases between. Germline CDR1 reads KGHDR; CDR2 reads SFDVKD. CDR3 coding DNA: TGTGCCACCAGTGATGCCACAGCCCTCACAGATACGCAGTATTTT. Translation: CATSDATALTDTQYF.

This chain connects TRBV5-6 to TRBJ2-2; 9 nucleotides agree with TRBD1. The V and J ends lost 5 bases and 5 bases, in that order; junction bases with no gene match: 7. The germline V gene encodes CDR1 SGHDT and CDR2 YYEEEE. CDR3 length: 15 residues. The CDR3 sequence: CASSSGTGLTGELFF. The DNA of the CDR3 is TGTGCCAGCAGTTCCGGGACAGGGTTGACCGGGGAGCTGTTTTTT. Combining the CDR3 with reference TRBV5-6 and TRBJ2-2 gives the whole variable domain DAGVTQSPTHLIKTRGQQVTLRCSPKSGHDTVSWYQQALGQGPQFIFQYYEEEERQRGNFPDRFSGHQFPNYSSELNVNALLLGDSALYLCASSSGTGLTGELFFGEGSRLTVL.

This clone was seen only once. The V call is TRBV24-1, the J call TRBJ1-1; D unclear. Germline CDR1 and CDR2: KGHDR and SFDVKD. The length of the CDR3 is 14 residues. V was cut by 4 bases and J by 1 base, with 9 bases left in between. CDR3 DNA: TGTGCCACCAGTGACCCACATCGGAACACTGAAGCTTTCTTT. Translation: CATSDPHRNTEAFF.

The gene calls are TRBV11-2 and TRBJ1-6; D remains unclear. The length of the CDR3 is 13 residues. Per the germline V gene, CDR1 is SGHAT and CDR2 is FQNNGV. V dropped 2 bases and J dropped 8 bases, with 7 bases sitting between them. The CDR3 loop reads CASSLRQDSPLHF. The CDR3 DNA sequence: TGTGCCAGCAGCTTACGGCAGGATTCACCCCTCCACTTT.

CDR3 coding DNA: TGTGCCAGCCACCTAGCGGGGGGCTACAATGAGCAGTTCTTC. This translates into CASHLAGGYNEQFF. The chain combines TRBV5-6 with TRBJ2-1; 11 bases align to TRBD2. Germline V lookup: CDR1 SGHDT, CDR2 YYEEEE. The V and J ends lost 7 bases and 3 bases, in that order; junction bases with no gene match: 3. The CDR3 length is 14 residues.

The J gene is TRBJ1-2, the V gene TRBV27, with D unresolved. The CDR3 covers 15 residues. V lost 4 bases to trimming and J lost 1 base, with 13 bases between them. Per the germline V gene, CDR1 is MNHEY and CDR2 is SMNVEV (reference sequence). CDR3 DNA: TGTGCCAGCAGTTCTTCCTTAACTAATAACTATGGCTACACCTTC. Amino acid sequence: CASSSSLTNNYGYTF.

Here the CDR3 DNA reads TGTGCCAGTAGTATATCGGGACTAGCGGGGGGTAGAGAGACCCAGTACTTC. Its translation: CASSISGLAGGRETQYF. This chain joins TRBV19 and TRBJ2-5; TRBD2 agrees at 15 bases. Germline CDR1 reads LNHDA; CDR2 reads SQIVND (reference sequence). This CDR3 contains 17 residues. V was pared by 2 bases and J by 4 bases, with 5 bases of the junction left unmatched. Full variable domain (remainder filled in from reference TRBV19 and TRBJ2-5): DGGITQSPKYLFRKEGQNVTLSCEQNLNHDAMYWYRQDPGQGLRLIYYSQIVNDFQKGDIAEGYSVSREKKESFPLTVTSAQKNPTAFYLCASSISGLAGGRETQYFGPGTRLLVL.

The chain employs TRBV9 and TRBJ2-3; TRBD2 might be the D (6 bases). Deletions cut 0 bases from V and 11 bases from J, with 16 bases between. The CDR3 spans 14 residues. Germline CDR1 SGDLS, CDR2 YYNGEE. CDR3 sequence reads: CASSVGTSWYEQYF. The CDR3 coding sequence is TGTGCCAGCAGCGTAGGAACTAGCTGGTATGAGCAGTATTTT.

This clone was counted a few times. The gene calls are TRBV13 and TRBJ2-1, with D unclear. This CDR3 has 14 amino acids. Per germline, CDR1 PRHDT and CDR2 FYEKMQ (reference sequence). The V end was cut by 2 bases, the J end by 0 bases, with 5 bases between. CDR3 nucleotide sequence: TGTGCCAGCAGCTTAACGGGCTCCTACAATGAGCAGTTCTTC. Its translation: CASSLTGSYNEQFF.

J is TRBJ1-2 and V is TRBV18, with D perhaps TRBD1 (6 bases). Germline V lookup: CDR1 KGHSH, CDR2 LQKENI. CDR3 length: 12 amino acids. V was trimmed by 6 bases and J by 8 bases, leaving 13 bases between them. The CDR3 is CASSRNREGYTF. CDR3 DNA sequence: TGTGCCAGCTCGCGCAACAGGGAAGGCTACACCTTC.